Detailed here is one T cell receptor beta chain. Its matching antigen is unknown. Primers included in the PCR were 60 Vbeta and 13 Jbeta primers. Some clones are missing from TCRdb's copy, which holds only in-frame ones; the method was immunoSEQ multiplex PCR. Of 85,000 to 100,000 clones in the sample, 64% were seen once. This specimen comes from a study of cytomegalovirus exposure and HLA in healthy donors. Study-wide points: In a later analysis, V- and J-gene trimming of beta chains associated with a DCLRE1C missense variant, replicated independently.

The CDR3 is 15 residues long. V shed 4 bases and J shed 7 bases, with 17 bases lying between them. Looked up from germline, CDR1 is GTSNPN and CDR2 is SVGIG (reference sequence). Healthy individuals who donated bone marrow served as the donors. This chain joins TRBV30 and TRBJ1-6; no clear D. The sequence was obtained from a man in his sixties in good health and CMV-seronegative. Sequenced material: PBMCs. The CDR3 region is CAWMGRMGVNSPLHF. The CDR3 DNA is TGTGCCTGGATGGGCAGAATGGGTGTCAATTCACCCCTCCACTTT.